The T cell receptor (beta chain) under discussion was sequenced for a study of cytomegalovirus exposure and HLA in healthy donors. Primers: 60 Vbeta forward and 13 Jbeta reverse. Method: immunoSEQ multiplex PCR; TCRdb's copy keeps in-frame clones and lacks some. The table lists about 95,000 clones, 55% to 75% of them singletons. The CDR3 consists of 14 residues. Trimming shortened V by 2 bases and J by 5 bases, and 12 bases separated the two germline ends. Looked up from germline, CDR1 is MNHEY and CDR2 is SVGAGI. The chain has TRBV6-5 and TRBJ1-1; the D is unclear. The sequenced material came from PBMCs. The receptor's source is a woman in her fifties or sixties in good health and CMV-seropositive. CDR3 in DNA: TGTGCCAGCAGTTACACCGGGAGAGAGACTGAAGCTTTCTTT. Translating it yields CASSYTGRETEAFF.